This T cell receptor beta chain came from a study of blood T cell repertoires in COVID-19. The germline gives CDR1 SGDLS, CDR2 YYNGEE. With 3 bases clipped from V and 4 bases from J, the junction kept 3 bases outside the gene matches. CDR3 size: 15 residues. Sequenced by immunoSEQ multiplex PCR; TCRdb stores in-frame clones only, minus some. The sample records over 150,000 clones, 88% being singletons. The sequencing input was peripheral blood. The sequence derives from a man over 45 with COVID-19, enrolled during active disease. The chain recombines TRBV9 with TRBJ2-1, with TRBD2 matching over 11 bases. This chain's CDR3 is CASSAPSGGYNEQFF. The CDR3 DNA reads TGTGCCAGCAGCGCGCCTAGCGGGGGGTACAATGAGCAGTTCTTC.